Described below is a single T cell receptor (beta chain) sequence and its context. The antigen is unknown. Sequencing of TCR beta was performed on blood CD8+ T cells and on blood CD4+ T cells. The controls, all healthy donors, were matched for age and sex. The data derive from a study of CD8 T cells in Susac syndrome. The study's findings and limits: As acknowledged by the study, its TCR sequencing and HLA analysis included a relatively small number of individuals.

Trimming cost V 0 bases and J 5 bases, with 10 bases left between them. The length of the CDR3 is 14 residues. The germline V gene encodes CDR1 SGHDN and CDR2 FVKESK. RNA was extracted with the RNeasy kit, and a quantity of about 0.45 to 1 ug was reverse transcribed using random hexamers. The authors amplified TCR beta CDR3 across 54 Vbeta and 13 Jbeta using immunoSEQ multiplex PCR. TCRdb re-analysed the immunoSEQ multiplex PCR reads in MiXCR, keeping a single row per CDR3 protein. The sample records approximately 110,000 distinct CDR3 sequences, about 95% being singletons. This receptor was obtained from a human donor in good health. This rearrangement joins TRBV14 to TRBJ1-2; TRBD1 is a possible D gene (5 bases). The specimen sequenced was CD4+ T cells from PBMCs. CDR3 DNA: TGTGCCAGCAGCCAAGATGTCGGGGGTTATGGCTACACCTTC. Protein sequence: CASSQDVGGYGYTF.